This T cell receptor beta chain was sequenced in a study of blood T cell repertoires in COVID-19 (dated by TCRdb to about 2020). Turning to the overall study: The collaborator samples originated in the United States, Italy and Spain and spanned the acute and convalescent phases of COVID-19. The material from the prospective study consisted of cDNA or gDNA derived from T cells, B-cell-depleted T cells, or PBMCs. Deeply sampled blood TCRbeta repertoires from subjects exposed to, actively infected with, or recovered from COVID-19 were included in the dataset. The repertoires were released in a freely available public database intended as a resource for research on the immune response to SARS-CoV-2. Samples came from the ongoing ImmuneRACE study (first 160 participants) plus 1,254 subjects from 6 global collaborators. Nearly every sample came with metadata listing a de-identified subject ID, COVID-19 status, age in years and sex. HLA class I and class II types, where available, came from metadata supplied by the sample provider rather than from assay-based typing. Study-wide conclusions, independent of this receptor: How much clinical and demographic metadata was included differed by source and by participant, and the metadata was provided uncurated.

TCRbeta CDR3 regions were amplified from genomic DNA by means of the immunoSEQ Assay, a bias-controlled multiplex PCR. As for how the authors treated the data: Nucleated cell counts per sample were estimated from amplification of reference gene primers within the assay. To quantify the absolute abundance of each unique TCRbeta CDR3 rearrangement, sequence reads were collapsed and filtered. For each sample, productive Simpson clonality was calculated as the square root of Simpson's diversity index over productive rearrangements. What TCRdb holds here is the immuneACCESS table cut down to in-frame rearrangements. Part of the clones is not present; checked against another copy, under half of the missing clones reflect an unresolved V gene, and the others are unexplained. The V and J calls and the clone size are those of that table, but D and trimming were determined from the DNA. This sample holds around 310,000 clones; 89% were observed only once. The ten biggest clones cover roughly 10% of the sample.

Participants in the prospective study were aged about 18 to 100 years, lived in 24 United States geographic areas, and enrolled through a virtual design. To assign participants to cohorts, the prospective study relied on clinical history that participants themselves reported in a screening survey and a study questionnaire. Recovered participants in ImmuneRACE Cohort 3 were defined by two consecutive negative NP/OP PCR tests, clearance by a healthcare professional, or resolution of symptoms. In the prospective study, mobile phlebotomists collected whole blood, serum and a nasopharyngeal or oropharyngeal swab from each participant. Over a roughly 2-month period, participants in the prospective study had the option of providing additional blood draws and questionnaires. Before DNA extraction, blood samples from the prospective study were shipped at room temperature or frozen. Concerning this clone: It has no known antigen specificity. The input lacks base qualities; no much larger clone sits a single base away.

Sequencing used PBMCs or T cells enriched from blood (not recorded which). The TCR sequence derives from a woman aged 25 to 45 who had recovered from COVID-19.

The DNA reads as follows: TGTGCCAGCAGCCAAAAAGGGGTGACTAGCGGGGTAACAGATACGCAGTATTTT. This encodes CASSQKGVTSGVTDTQYF. Recombination linked TRBV3-1 (or the pseudogene TRBV3-2) to TRBJ2-3; 11 central bases correspond to TRBD2. CDR1 and CDR2 are drawn from the germline V gene (reference sequence): LGHDT, YNNKEL. V loses 2 bases at its end and J loses 3 bases; junction bases beyond the gene matches: 10. The CDR3 sequence holds 18 residues, the cysteine and phenylalanine included. Just CDR3 DNA is preserved here, 54 bases in frame from base 1.